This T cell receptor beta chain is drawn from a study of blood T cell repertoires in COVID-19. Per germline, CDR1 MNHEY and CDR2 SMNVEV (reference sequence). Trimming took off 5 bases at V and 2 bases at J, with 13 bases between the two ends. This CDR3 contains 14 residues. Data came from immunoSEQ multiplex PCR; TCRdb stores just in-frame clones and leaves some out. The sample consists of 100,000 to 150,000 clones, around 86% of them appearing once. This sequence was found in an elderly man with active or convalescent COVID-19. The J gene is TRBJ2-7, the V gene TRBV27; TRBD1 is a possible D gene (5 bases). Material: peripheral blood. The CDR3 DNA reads TGTGCCAGCAGTGTCCAGGGCGGCGCCTACGAGCAGTACTTC. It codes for CASSVQGGAYEQYF.